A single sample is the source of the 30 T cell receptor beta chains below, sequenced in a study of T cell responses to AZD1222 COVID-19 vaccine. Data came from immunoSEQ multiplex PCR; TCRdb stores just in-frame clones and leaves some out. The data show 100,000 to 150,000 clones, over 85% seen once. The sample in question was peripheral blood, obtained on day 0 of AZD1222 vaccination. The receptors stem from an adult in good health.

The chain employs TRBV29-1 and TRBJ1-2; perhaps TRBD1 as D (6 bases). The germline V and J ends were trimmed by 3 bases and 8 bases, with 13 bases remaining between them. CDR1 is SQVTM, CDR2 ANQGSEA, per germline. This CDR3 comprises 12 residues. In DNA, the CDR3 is TGCAGCGTTGACAGGGGATCCTGGGGCTACACCTTC. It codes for CSVDRGSWGYTF.

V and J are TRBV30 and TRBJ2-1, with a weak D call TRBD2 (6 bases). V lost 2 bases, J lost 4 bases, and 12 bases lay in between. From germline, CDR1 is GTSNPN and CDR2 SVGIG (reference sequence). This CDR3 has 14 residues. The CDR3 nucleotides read TGTGCCTGGAGTAGGAGCGGGTCTTACAATGAGCAGTTCTTC. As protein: CAWSRSGSYNEQFF.

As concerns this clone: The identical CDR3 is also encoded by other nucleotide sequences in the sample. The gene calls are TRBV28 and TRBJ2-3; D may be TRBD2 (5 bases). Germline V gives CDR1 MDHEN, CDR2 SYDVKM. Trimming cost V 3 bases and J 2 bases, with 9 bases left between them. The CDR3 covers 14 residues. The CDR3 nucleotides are TGTGCCAGCAGTTTGGACTCATCCACAGATACGCAGTATTTT. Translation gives CASSLDSSTDTQYF.

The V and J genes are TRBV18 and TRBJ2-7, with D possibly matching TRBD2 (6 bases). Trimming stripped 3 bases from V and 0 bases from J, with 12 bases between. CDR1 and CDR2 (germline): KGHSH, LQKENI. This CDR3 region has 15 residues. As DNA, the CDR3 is TGTGCCAGCTCACCGATCCGGGAGAGCTCCTACGAGCAGTACTTC. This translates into CASSPIRESSYEQYF.

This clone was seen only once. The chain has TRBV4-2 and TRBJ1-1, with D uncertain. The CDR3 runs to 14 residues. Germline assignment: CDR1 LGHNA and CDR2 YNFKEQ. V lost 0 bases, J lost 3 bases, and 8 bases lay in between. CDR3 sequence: CASSQEGPDTEAFF. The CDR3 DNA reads TGTGCCAGCAGCCAAGAAGGGCCAGACACTGAAGCTTTCTTT.

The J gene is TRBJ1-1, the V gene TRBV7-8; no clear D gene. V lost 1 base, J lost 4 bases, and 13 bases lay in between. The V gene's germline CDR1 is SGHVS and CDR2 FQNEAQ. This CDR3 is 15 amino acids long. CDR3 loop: CASSLVSNGGTEAFF. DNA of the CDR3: TGTGCCAGCAGCTTAGTCTCCAACGGAGGCACTGAAGCTTTCTTT.

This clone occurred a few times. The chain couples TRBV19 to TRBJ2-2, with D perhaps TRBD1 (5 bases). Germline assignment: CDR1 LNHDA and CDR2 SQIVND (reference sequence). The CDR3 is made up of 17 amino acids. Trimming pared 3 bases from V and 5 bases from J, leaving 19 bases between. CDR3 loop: CASSMSPARVRTGELFF. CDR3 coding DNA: TGTGCCAGTAGTATGAGTCCCGCCAGGGTTCGGACCGGGGAGCTGTTTTTT.

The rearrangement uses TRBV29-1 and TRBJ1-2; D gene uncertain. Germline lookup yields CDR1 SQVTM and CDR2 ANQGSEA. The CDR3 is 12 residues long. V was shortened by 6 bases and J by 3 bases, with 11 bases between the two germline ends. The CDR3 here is CSVAPGYYGYTF. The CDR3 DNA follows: TGCAGCGTCGCCCCGGGGTACTATGGCTACACCTTC.

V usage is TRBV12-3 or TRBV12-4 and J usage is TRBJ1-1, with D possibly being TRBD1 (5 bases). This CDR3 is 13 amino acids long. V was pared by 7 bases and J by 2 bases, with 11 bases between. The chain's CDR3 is CASTVGVNTEAFF. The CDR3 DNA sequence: TGTGCCAGCACTGTAGGGGTTAACACTGAAGCTTTCTTT.

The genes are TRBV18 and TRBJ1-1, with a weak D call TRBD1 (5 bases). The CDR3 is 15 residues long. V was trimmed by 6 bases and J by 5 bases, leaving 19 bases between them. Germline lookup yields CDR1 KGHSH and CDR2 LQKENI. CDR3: CASSQNQRGGTEAFF. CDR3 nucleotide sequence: TGTGCCAGCTCGCAAAATCAGAGGGGTGGGACTGAAGCTTTCTTT.

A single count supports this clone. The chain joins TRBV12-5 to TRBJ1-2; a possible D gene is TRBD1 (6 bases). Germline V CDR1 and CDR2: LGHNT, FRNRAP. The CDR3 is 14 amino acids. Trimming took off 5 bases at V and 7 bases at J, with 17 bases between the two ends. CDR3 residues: CASGHLTGTVGYTF. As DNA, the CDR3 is TGTGCTAGTGGTCACCTGACAGGCACGGTTGGCTACACCTTC.

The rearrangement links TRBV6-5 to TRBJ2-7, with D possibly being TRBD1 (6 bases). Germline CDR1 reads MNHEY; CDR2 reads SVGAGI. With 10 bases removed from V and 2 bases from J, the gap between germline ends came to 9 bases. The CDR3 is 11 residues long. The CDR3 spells CATTGTYEQYF. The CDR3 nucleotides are TGTGCCACCACAGGGACCTACGAGCAGTACTTC.

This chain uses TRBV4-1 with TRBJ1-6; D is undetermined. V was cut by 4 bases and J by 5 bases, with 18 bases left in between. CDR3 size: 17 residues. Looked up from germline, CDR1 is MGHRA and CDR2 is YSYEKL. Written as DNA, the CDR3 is TGCGCCAGCAGCCCAGAACAGCGGTTCGGTGATAATTCACCCCTCCACTTT. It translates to CASSPEQRFGDNSPLHF.

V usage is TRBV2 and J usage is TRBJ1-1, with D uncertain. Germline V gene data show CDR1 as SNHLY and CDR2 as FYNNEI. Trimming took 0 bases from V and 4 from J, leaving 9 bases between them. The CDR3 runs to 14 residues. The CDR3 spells CASSEAPELTEAFF. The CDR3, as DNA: TGTGCCAGCAGTGAAGCTCCAGAGCTCACTGAAGCTTTCTTT.

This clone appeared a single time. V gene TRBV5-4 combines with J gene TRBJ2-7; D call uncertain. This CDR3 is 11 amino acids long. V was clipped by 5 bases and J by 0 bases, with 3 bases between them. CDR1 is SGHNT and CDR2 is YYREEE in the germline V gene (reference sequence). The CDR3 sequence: CASSSSYEQYF. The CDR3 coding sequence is TGTGCCAGCAGTTCCTCCTACGAGCAGTACTTC.

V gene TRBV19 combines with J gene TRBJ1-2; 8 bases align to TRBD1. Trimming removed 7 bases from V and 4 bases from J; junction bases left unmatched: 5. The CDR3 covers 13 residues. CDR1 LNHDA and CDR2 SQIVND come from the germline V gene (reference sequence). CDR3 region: CASNPTGVYGYTF. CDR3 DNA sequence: TGTGCCAGTAACCCGACAGGGGTCTATGGCTACACCTTC.

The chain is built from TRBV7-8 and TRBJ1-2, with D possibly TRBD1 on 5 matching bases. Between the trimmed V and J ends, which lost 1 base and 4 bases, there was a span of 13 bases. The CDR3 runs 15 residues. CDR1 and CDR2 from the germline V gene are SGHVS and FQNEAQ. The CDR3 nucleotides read TGTGCCAGCAGCTTAGATCTCACCCAGGGCTATGGCTACACCTTC. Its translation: CASSLDLTQGYGYTF.

CDR3 coding DNA: TGTGCCACCAGCGTAGTAAACCCTTTAAGGGACAGACTTTTCTCTGGAAACACCATATATTTT. Encoded protein: CATSVVNPLRDRLFSGNTIYF. V usage is TRBV15 and J usage is TRBJ1-3, with 7 nucleotides matching TRBD1. The CDR3 has 21 amino acids. In germline, CDR1 is LNHNV, CDR2 YYDKDF (reference sequence). Trimming removed 5 bases from V and 0 bases from J; junction bases left unmatched: 22.

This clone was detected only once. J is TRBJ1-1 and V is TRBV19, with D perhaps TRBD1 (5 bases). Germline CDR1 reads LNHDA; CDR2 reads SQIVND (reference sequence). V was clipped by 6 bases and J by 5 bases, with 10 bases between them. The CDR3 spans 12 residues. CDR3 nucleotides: TGTGCCAGTAGCCCGGGGCTGACTGAAGCTTTCTTT. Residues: CASSPGLTEAFF.

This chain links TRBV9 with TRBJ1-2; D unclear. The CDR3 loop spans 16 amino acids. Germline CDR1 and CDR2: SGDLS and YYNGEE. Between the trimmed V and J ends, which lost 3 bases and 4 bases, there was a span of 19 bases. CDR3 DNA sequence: TGTGCCAGCAGCGGCCCCGACACACTCTCTCCCTATGGCTACACCTTC. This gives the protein CASSGPDTLSPYGYTF.

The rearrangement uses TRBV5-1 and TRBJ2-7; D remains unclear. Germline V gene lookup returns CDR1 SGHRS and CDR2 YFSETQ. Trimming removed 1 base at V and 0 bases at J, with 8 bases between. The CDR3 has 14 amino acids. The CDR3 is CASSLSPFSYEQYF. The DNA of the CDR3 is TGCGCCAGCAGCTTGAGTCCGTTCTCCTACGAGCAGTACTTC.

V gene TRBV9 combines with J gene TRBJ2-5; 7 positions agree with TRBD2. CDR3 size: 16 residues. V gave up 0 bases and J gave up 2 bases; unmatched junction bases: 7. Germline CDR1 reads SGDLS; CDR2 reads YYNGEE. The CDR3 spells CASSVGGLAEQETQYF. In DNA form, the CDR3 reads TGTGCCAGCAGCGTAGGAGGGCTAGCGGAACAAGAGACCCAGTACTTC.

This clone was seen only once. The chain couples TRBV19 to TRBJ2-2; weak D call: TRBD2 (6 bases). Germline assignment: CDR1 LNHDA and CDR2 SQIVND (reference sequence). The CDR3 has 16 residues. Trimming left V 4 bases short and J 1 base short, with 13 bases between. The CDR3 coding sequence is TGTGCCAGTAGTACGAGGGAGGTCTGGAACACCGGGGAGCTGTTTTTT. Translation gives CASSTREVWNTGELFF.

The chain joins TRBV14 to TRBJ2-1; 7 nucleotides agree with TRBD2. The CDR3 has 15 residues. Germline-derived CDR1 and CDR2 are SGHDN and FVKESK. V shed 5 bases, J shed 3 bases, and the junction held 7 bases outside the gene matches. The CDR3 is CASSSRRTSYNEQFF. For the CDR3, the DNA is TGTGCCAGCAGCTCGCGCCGGACTAGCTACAATGAGCAGTTCTTC.

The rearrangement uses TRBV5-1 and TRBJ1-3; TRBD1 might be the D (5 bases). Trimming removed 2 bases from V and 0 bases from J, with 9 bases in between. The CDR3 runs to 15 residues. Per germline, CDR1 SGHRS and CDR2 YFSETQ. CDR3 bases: TGCGCCAGCAGCTTTGAGGGGAACTCTGGAAACACCATATATTTT. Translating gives CASSFEGNSGNTIYF. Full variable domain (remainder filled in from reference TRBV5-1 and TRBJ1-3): KAGVTQTPRYLIKTRGQQVTLSCSPISGHRSVSWYQQTPGQGLQFLFEYFSETQRNKGNFPGRFSGRQFSNSRSEMNVSTLELGDSALYLCASSFEGNSGNTIYFGEGSWLTVV.

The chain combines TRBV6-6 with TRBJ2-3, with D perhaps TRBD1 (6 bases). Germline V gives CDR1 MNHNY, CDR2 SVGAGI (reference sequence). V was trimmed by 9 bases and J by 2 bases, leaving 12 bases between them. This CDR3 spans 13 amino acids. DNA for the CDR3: TGTGCCAGAACAGGGAATTACACAGATACGCAGTATTTT. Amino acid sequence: CARTGNYTDTQYF.

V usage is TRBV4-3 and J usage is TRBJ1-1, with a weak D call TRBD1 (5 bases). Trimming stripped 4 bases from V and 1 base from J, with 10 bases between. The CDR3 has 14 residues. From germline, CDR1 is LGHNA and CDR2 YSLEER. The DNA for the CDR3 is TGCGCCAGCAGCCGGACCCAGGGGAACACTGAAGCTTTCTTT. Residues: CASSRTQGNTEAFF.

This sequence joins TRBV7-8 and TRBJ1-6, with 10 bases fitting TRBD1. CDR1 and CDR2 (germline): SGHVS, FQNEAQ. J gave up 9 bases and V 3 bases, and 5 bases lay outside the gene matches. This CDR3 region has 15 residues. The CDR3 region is CASSFFGQGGSPLHF. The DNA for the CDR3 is TGTGCCAGCAGCTTCTTCGGACAGGGGGGTTCACCCCTCCACTTT.

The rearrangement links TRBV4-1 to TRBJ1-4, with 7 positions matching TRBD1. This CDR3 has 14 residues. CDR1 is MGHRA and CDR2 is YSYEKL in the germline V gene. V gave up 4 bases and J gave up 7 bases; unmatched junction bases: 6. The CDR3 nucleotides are TGCGCCAGCAGCCTTAGGGCAGGGGGTGAAAAACTGTTTTTT. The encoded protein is CASSLRAGGEKLFF.

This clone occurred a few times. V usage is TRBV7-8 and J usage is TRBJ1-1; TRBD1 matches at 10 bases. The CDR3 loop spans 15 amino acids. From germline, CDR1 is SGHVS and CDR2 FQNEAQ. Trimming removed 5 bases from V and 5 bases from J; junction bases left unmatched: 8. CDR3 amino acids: CASSRGQGGSTEAFF. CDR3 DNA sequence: TGTGCCAGCAGCCGCGGACAGGGGGGAAGTACTGAAGCTTTCTTT.